These 14 T cell receptor beta chains were all obtained from the same sample, sequenced in a study of cytomegalovirus exposure and HLA in healthy donors. Both 60 Vbeta primers and 13 Jbeta primers went into the PCR. The protocol was immunoSEQ multiplex PCR, while the TCRdb copy is restricted to in-frame clones and leaves out a portion. The sample shows about 120,000 clones, roughly three quarters of them seen only once. The sample was PBMCs. Source of these receptors: a woman aged 40 to 55 in good health and CMV-seropositive.

The rearrangement uses TRBV5-1 and TRBJ2-5; D is possibly TRBD1 (5 bases). The CDR3 totals 14 residues. V was shortened by 0 bases and J by 4 bases, with 10 bases between the two germline ends. CDR1 is SGHRS, CDR2 YFSETQ, per germline. CDR3 loop: CASSLVSGRETQYF. DNA of the CDR3: TGCGCCAGCAGCTTGGTATCAGGGCGAGAGACCCAGTACTTC.

The gene calls are TRBV4-1 and TRBJ1-2; D is uncertain. CDR3 length equals 15 residues. Trimming stripped 8 bases from V and 5 bases from J, with 21 bases between. The germline V gene encodes CDR1 MGHRA and CDR2 YSYEKL. CDR3 protein: CASHREPVASYGYTF. The CDR3 DNA is TGCGCCAGCCACCGAGAACCCGTAGCTTCTTATGGCTACACCTTC.

This clone came up once. The V call is TRBV6-1, the J call TRBJ2-5; 7 bases line up with TRBD2. There are 15 residues in the CDR3. Germline V lookup: CDR1 MNHNS, CDR2 SASEGT. V lost 6 bases to trimming and J lost 2 bases; unmatched junction nucleotides: 9. The CDR3 is CASSPRRGDQETQYF. In nucleotides, the CDR3 is TGTGCCAGCAGCCCCCGACGGGGGGATCAAGAGACCCAGTACTTC.

The J gene is TRBJ2-3, the V gene TRBV10-3; a weak D match, TRBD2 (7 bases). The length of the CDR3 is 14 residues. Germline values: CDR1 ENHRY, CDR2 SYGVKD. Trimming left V 5 bases short and J 4 bases short, with 13 bases between. The CDR3 protein is CAISRGGAADTQYF. In DNA form, the CDR3 reads TGTGCCATCAGTAGGGGGGGGGCCGCAGATACGCAGTATTTT.

The V gene is TRBV4-1, the J gene TRBJ1-2; no clear D. Germline assignment: CDR1 MGHRA and CDR2 YSYEKL. This CDR3 is built from 16 residues. Trimming took off 3 bases at V and 7 bases at J, with 21 bases between the two ends. CDR3 nucleotides: TGCGCCAGCAGCCACCTGGGCCTCCTTGCAGGCGTTGGCTACACCTTC. This sequence encodes CASSHLGLLAGVGYTF.

This sequence joins TRBV5-4 and TRBJ2-7, with D maybe TRBD1 (5 bases). This CDR3 has 13 residues. From germline, CDR1 is SGHNT and CDR2 YYREEE (reference sequence). The V and J ends lost 0 bases and 5 bases respectively, with 9 bases between them. CDR3 loop: CASSLERGHEQYF. CDR3 sequence (DNA): TGTGCCAGCAGCTTGGAAAGGGGCCACGAGCAGTACTTC.

This clone was detected only a few times. This sequence joins TRBV5-5 and TRBJ1-1; 8 positions match TRBD1. CDR1 is SGHKS, CDR2 YYEKEE, per germline (reference sequence). There are 13 residues in the CDR3. J gave up 5 bases and V 7 bases, and 7 bases lay outside the gene matches. The CDR3 sequence: CASGRQGKTEAFF. In DNA form, the CDR3 reads TGTGCCAGCGGACGACAGGGGAAAACTGAAGCTTTCTTT.

The chain recombines TRBV5-4 with TRBJ1-4; D possibly corresponds to TRBD1 (6 bases). V was pared by 2 bases and J by 12 bases, with 14 bases between. The germline V gene has CDR1 SGHNT and CDR2 YYREEE (reference sequence). The CDR3 sequence is 13 residues long. This CDR3 is CASSLSGGRELFF. The CDR3 DNA is TGTGCCAGCAGCTTATCGGGGGGCCGGGAACTGTTTTTT.

This chain joins TRBV27 and TRBJ2-3; 11 bases agree with TRBD2. This CDR3 has 18 amino acids. The V gene's germline CDR1 is MNHEY and CDR2 SMNVEV (reference sequence). The V and J ends lost 8 bases and 0 bases, in that order; junction bases with no gene match: 13. The CDR3 region is CASRQLAGGLGSTDTQYF. In DNA, the CDR3 is TGTGCCAGCCGACAGCTAGCGGGGGGCTTAGGCAGCACAGATACGCAGTATTTT.

The CDR3 DNA reads as TGTGCCTGGACCACAGGGCCAAACACTGAAGCTTTCTTT. Amino acid sequence: CAWTTGPNTEAFF. The V and J genes are TRBV30 and TRBJ1-1; D is perhaps TRBD1 (6 bases). With 4 bases removed from V and 2 bases from J, the gap between germline ends came to 11 bases. The CDR3 is made up of 13 amino acids. Germline CDR1 and CDR2: GTSNPN and SVGIG (reference sequence).

The V gene is TRBV2, the J gene TRBJ2-3; tentative D call: TRBD2 (6 bases). V lost 5 bases and J lost 4, with 13 bases in between. CDR1 is SNHLY, CDR2 FYNNEI, per germline. The length of the CDR3 is 14 residues. The CDR3 is CASSWDPGADTQYF. The CDR3 DNA reads as TGTGCCAGCAGTTGGGACCCGGGGGCAGATACGCAGTATTTT.

The V and J genes are TRBV7-8 and TRBJ1-1; D not resolved. This CDR3 contains 14 residues. V lost 1 base and J lost 1, with 7 bases in between. Germline loops: CDR1 SGHVS, CDR2 FQNEAQ. The CDR3 nucleotides are TGTGCCAGCAGCTTAGTTGGCCGGAACACTGAAGCTTTCTTT. Its translation is CASSLVGRNTEAFF.

The J gene is TRBJ1-3, the V gene TRBV5-6; 11 bases are shared with TRBD1. With 4 bases clipped from V and 3 bases from J, the junction kept 6 bases outside the gene matches. Germline-derived CDR1 and CDR2 are SGHDT and YYEEEE. The CDR3 runs 16 residues. The CDR3 sequence: CASSRGQGVVGNTIYF. For the CDR3, the DNA is TGTGCCAGCAGCAGGGGACAGGGGGTTGTTGGAAACACCATATATTTT.

The chain links TRBV11-2 to TRBJ1-6; maybe TRBD1 (5 bases). V lost 5 bases, J lost 10 bases, and 15 bases lay in between. The germline gives CDR1 SGHAT, CDR2 FQNNGV. The CDR3 length is 14 residues. CDR3 in DNA: TGTGCCAGCAGCCTGTATCAGGGTACCTCACCCCTCCACTTT. It is translated as CASSLYQGTSPLHF.